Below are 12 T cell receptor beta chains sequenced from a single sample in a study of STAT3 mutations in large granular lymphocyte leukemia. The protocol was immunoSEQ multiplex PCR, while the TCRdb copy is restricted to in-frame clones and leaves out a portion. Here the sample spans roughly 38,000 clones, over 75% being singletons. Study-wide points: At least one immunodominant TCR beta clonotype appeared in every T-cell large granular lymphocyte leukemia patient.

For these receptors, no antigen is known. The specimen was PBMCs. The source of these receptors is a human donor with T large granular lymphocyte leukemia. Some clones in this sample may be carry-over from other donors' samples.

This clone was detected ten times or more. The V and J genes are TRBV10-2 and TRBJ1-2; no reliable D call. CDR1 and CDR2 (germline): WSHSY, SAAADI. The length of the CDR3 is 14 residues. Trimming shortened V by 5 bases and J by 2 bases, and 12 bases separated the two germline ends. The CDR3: CASSLDGMNYGYTF. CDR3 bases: TGCGCCAGCAGTCTGGACGGGATGAACTATGGCTACACCTTC.

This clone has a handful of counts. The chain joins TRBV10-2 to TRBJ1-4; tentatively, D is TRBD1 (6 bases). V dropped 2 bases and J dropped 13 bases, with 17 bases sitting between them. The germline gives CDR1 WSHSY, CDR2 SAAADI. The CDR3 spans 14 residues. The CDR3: CASSEGGLMKRLFF. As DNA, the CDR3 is TGCGCCAGCAGTGAGGGGGGCTTAATGAAAAGACTGTTTTTT.

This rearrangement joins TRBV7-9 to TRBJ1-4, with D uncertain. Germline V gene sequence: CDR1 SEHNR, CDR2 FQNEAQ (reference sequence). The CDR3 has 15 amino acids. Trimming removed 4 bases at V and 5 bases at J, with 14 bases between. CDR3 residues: CASSSGSGKNEKLFF. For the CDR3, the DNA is TGTGCCAGCAGCTCTGGGAGCGGGAAGAATGAAAAACTGTTTTTT.

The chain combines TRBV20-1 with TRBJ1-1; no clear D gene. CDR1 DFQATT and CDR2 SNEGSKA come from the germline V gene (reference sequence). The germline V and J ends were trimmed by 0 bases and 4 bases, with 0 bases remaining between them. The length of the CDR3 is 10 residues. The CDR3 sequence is CSARDTEAFF. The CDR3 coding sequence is TGCAGTGCTAGAGACACTGAAGCTTTCTTT.

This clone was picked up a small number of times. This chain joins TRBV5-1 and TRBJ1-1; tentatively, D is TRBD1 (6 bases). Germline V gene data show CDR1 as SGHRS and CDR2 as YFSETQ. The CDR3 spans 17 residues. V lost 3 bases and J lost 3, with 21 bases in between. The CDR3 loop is CASSWGTFRSGDTEAFF. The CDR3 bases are TGCGCCAGCAGCTGGGGGACATTTCGCTCTGGGGACACTGAAGCTTTCTTT.

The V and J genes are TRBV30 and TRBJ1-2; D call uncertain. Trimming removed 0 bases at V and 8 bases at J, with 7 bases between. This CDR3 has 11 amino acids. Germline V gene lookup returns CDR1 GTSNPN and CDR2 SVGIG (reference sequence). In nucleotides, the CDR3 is TGTGCCTGGAGTGTACCCGAGGGCTACACCTTC. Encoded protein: CAWSVPEGYTF.

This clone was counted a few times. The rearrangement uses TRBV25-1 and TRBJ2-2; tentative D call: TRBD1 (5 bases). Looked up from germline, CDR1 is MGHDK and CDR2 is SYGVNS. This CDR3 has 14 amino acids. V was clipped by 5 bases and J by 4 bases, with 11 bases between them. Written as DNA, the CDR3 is TGTGCCAGCAGTACAAGACAGAGCACCGGGGAGCTGTTTTTT. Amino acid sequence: CASSTRQSTGELFF. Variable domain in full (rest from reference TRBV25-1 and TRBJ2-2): EADIYQTPRYLVIGTGKKITLECSQTMGHDKMYWYQQDPGMELHLIHYSYGVNSTEKGDLSSESTVSRIRTEHFPLTLESARPSHTSQYLCASSTRQSTGELFFGEGSRLTVL.

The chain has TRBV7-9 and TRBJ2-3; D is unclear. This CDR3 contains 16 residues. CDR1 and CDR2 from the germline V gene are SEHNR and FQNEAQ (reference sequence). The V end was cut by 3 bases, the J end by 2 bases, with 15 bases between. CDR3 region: CASSFTASSPTDTQYF. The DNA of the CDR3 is TGTGCCAGCAGCTTCACAGCCAGCTCACCCACAGATACGCAGTATTTT.

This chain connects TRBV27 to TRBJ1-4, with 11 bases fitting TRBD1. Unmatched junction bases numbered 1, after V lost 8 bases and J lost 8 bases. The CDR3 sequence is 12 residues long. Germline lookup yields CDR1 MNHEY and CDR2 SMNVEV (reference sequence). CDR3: CASWDRGEKLFF. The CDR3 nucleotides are TGTGCCAGCTGGGACAGGGGGGAAAAACTGTTTTTT.

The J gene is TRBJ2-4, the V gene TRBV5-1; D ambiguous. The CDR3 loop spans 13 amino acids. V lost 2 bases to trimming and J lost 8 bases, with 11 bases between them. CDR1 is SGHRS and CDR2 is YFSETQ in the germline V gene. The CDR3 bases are TGCGCCAGCAGCTTCCCTGGTGGGGACATTCAGTACTTC. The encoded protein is CASSFPGGDIQYF.

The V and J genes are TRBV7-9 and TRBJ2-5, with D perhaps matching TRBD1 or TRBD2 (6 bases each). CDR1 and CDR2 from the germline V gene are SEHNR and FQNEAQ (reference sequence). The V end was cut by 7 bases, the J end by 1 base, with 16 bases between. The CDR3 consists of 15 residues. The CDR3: CASTFSSGAQETQYF. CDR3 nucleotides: TGTGCCAGCACCTTCTCTTCGGGGGCCCAAGAGACCCAGTACTTC.

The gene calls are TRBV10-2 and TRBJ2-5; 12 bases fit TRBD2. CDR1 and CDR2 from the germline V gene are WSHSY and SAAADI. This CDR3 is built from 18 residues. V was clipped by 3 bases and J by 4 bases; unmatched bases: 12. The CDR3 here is CASSEFVLAGGRAETQYF. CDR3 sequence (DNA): TGCGCCAGCAGTGAATTTGTGCTAGCGGGGGGGCGGGCAGAGACCCAGTACTTC.